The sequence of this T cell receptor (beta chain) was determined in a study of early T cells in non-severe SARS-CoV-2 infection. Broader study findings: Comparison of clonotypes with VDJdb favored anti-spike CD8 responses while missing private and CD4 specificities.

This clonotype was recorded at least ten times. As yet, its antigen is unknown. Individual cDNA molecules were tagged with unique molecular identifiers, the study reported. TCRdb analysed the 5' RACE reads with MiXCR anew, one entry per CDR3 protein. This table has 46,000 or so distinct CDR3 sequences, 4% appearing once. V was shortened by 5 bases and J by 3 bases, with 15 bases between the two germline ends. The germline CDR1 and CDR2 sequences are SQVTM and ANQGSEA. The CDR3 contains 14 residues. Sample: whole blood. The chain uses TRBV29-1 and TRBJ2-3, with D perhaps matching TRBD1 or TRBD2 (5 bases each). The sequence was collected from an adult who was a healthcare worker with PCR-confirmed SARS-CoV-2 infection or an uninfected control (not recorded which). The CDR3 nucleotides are TGCAGCGTTCGAAAGGCCGGGACGACAGATACGCAGTATTTT. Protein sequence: CSVRKAGTTDTQYF.